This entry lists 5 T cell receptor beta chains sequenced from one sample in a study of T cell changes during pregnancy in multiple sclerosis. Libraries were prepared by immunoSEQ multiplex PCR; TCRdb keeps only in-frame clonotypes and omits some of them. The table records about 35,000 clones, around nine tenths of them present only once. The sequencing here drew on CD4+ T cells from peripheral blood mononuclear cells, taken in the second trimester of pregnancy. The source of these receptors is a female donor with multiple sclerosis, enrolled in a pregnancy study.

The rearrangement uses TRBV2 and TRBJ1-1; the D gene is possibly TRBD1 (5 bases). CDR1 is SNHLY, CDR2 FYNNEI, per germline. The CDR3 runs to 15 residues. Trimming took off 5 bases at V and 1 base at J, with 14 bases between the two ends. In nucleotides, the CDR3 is TGTGCCAGCAGTCCCAAGATGGGGGGGAACACTGAAGCTTTCTTT. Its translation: CASSPKMGGNTEAFF.

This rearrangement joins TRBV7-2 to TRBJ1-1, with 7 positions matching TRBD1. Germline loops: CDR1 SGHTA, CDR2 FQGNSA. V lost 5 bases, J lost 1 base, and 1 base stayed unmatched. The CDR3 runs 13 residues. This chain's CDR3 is CASSRDRNTEAFF. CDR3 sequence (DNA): TGTGCCAGCAGCCGGGACAGGAACACTGAAGCTTTCTTT.

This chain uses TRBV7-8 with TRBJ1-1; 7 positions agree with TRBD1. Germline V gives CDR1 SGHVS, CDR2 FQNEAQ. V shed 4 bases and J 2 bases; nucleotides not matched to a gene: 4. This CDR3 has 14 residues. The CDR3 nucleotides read TGTGCCAGCAGCTCGACAGGGTCCAACACTGAAGCTTTCTTT. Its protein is CASSSTGSNTEAFF.

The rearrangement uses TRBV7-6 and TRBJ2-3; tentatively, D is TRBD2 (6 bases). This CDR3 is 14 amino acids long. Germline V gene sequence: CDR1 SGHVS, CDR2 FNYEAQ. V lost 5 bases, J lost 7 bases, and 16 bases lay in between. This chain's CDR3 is CASSLGLPRNTQYF. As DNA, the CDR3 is TGTGCCAGCAGCCTGGGACTGCCAAGGAATACGCAGTATTTT.

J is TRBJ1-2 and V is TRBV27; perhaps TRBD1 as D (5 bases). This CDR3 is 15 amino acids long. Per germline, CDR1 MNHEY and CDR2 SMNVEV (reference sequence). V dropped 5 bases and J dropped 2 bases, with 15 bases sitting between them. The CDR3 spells CASSLNYGGNYGYTF. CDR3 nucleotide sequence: TGTGCCAGCAGTCTAAACTATGGGGGGAACTATGGCTACACCTTC.